This T cell receptor (beta chain) was retrieved from a study of T cells in localized non-small cell lung cancer. Study results and limitations: Clonality peaked in uninvolved adjacent lung rather than tumor. As only one tumor region underwent sequencing, heterogeneity remains possible. There was an association of higher blood T cell density with longer overall survival.

Trimming took 3 bases from V and 5 from J, leaving 19 bases between them. From germline, CDR1 is GTSNPN and CDR2 SVGIG (reference sequence). This CDR3 spans 16 amino acids. In this sample, this clone turned up a few times. Antigen specificity is unknown. Profiled with immunoSEQ multiplex PCR; TCRdb holds only in-frame clones, not every one. This sample carries tens of thousands of clones, approximately 90% of them seen once, and the ten largest clones take around 20%. The genes are TRBV30 and TRBJ2-2, with D possibly called TRBD1 or TRBD2 (6 bases each). Sequenced here: peripheral blood, sampled before any cancer treatment. The TCR was taken from a woman aged 35 to 70 with stage I squamous cell lung carcinoma. This CDR3 reads CAWSLPWGAGTGELFF. The CDR3 nucleotides read TGTGCCTGGAGCCTCCCATGGGGGGCGGGAACCGGGGAGCTGTTTTTT.